This TCR beta chain was found in a study of radiotherapy plus CTLA-4 blockade in lung cancer. Assay used: immunoSEQ multiplex PCR; TCRdb lists only in-frame clones, some missing. The sample records 34,000 or so clones, around 75% being singletons. CDR1 is MNHNS and CDR2 is SASEGT in the germline V gene. Trimming took 6 bases from V and 7 from J, leaving 18 bases between them. The CDR3 runs 14 residues. The clonotype comes from a human donor with non-small cell lung cancer that progressed on radiotherapy plus ipilimumab. The chain has TRBV6-1 and TRBJ1-1; the D gene is possibly TRBD1 (5 bases). The material was peripheral blood, obtained from a patient treated with radiotherapy plus ipilimumab. The CDR3 coding sequence is TGTGCCAGCAGCCCCTCGGGGGGAACAGTTGAAGCTTTCTTT. Amino acids: CASSPSGGTVEAFF.